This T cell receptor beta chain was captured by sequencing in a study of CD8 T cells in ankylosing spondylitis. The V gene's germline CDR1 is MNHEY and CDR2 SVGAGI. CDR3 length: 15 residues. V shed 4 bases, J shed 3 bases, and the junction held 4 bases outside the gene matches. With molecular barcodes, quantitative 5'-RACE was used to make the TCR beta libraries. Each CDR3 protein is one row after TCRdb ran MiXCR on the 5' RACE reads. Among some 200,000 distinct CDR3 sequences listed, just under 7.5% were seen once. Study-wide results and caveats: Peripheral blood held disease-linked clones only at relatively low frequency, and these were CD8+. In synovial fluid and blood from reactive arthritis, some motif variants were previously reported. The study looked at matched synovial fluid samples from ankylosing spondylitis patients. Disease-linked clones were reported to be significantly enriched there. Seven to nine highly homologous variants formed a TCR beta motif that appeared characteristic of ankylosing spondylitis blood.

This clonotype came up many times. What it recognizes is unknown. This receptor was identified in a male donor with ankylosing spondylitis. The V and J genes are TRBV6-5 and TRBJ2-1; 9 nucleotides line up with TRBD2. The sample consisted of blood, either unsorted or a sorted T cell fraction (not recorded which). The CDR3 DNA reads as TGTGCCAGCAGTTTAGCGGGGGAAGTCTACAATGAGCAGTTCTTC. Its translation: CASSLAGEVYNEQFF.